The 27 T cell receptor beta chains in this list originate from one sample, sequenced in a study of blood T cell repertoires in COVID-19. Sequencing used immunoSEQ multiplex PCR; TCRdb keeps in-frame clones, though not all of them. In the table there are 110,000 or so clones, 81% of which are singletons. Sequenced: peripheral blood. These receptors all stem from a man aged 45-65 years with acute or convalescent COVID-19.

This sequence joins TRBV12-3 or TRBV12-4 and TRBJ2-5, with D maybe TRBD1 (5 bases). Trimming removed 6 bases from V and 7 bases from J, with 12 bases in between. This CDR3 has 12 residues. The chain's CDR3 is CASRPGSGTQYF. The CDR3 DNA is TGTGCCAGCAGACCAGGGTCCGGGACCCAGTACTTC.

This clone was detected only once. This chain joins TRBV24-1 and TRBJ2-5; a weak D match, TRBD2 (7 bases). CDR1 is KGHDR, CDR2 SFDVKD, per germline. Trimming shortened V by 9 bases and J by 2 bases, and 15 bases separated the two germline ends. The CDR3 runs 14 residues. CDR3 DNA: TGTGCCACCCGGGGGGAGGGGGGTCAAGAGACCCAGTACTTC. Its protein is CATRGEGGQETQYF.

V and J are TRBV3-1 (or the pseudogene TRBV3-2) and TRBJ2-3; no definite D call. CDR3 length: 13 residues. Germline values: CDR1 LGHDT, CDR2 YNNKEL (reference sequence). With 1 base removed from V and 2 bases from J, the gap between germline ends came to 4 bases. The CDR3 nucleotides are TGTGCCAGCAGCCAAGGCTACACAGATACGCAGTATTTT. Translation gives CASSQGYTDTQYF.

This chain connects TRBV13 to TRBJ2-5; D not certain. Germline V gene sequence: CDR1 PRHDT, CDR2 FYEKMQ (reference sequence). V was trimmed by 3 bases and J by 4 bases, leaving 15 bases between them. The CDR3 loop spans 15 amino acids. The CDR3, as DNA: TGTGCCAGCAGCTTTAGGTCCGCCCCGGGAGAGACCCAGTACTTC. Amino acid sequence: CASSFRSAPGETQYF.

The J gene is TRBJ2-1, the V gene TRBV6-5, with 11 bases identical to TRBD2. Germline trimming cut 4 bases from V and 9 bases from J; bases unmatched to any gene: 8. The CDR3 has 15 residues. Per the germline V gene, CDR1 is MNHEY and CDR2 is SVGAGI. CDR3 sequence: CASSFIAGGFGEQFF. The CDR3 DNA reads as TGTGCCAGCAGTTTCATAGCGGGGGGGTTCGGTGAGCAGTTCTTC.

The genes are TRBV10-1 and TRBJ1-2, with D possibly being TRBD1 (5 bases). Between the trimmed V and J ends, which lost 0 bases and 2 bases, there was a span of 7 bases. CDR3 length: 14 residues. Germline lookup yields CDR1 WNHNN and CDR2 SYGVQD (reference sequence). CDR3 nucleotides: TGCGCCAGCAGTGAGTCGGGGCTGAACTATGGCTACACCTTC. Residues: CASSESGLNYGYTF.

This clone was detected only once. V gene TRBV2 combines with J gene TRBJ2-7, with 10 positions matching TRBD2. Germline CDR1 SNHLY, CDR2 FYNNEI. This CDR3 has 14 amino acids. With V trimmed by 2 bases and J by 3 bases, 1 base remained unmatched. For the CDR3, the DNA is TGTGCCAGCAGTGAAACTAGCGGGGTCTACGAGCAGTACTTC. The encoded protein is CASSETSGVYEQYF. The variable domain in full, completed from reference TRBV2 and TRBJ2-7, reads EPEVTQTPSHQVTQMGQEVILRCVPISNHLYFYWYRQILGQKVEFLVSFYNNEISEKSEIFDDQFSVERPDGSNFTLKIRSTKLEDSAMYFCASSETSGVYEQYFGPGTRLTVT.

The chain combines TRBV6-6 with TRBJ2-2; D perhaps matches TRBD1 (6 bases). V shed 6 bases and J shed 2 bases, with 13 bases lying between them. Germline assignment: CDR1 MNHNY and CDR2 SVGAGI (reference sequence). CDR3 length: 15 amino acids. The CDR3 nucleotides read TGTGCCAGCAGCTTGGGACAATTCAACACCGGGGAGCTGTTTTTT. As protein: CASSLGQFNTGELFF.

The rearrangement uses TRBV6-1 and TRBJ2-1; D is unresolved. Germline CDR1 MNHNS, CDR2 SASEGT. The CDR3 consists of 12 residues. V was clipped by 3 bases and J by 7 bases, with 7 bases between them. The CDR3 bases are TGTGCCAGCAGTGAGGTGGCTAATGAGCAGTTCTTC. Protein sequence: CASSEVANEQFF.

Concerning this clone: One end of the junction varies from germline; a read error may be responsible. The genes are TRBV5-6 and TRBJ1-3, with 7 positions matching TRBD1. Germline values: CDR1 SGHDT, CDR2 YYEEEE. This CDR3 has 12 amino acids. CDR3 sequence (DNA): TGTGCCAGCAGCTTGGCCGACAGGGCTCAGGATTTT. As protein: CASSLADRAQDF. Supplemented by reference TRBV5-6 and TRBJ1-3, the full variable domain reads DAGVTQSPTHLIKTRGQQVTLRCSPKSGHDTVSWYQQALGQGPQFIFQYYEEEERQRGNFPDRFSGHQFPNYSSELNVNALLLGDSALYLCASSLADRAQDFGEGSWLTVV.

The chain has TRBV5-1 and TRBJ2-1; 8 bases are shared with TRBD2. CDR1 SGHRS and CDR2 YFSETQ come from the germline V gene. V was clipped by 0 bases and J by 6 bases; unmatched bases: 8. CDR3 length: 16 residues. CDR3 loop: CASSLGSRGVVNEQFF. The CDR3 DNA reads TGCGCCAGCAGCTTGGGGTCGCGGGGGGTGGTCAATGAGCAGTTCTTC.

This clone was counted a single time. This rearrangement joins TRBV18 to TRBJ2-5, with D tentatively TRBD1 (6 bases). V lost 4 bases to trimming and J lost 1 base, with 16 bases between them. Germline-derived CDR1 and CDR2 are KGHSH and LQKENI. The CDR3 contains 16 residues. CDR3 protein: CASSLTSPTGQETQYF. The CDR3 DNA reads TGTGCCAGCTCACTGACCTCTCCGACAGGCCAAGAGACCCAGTACTTC.

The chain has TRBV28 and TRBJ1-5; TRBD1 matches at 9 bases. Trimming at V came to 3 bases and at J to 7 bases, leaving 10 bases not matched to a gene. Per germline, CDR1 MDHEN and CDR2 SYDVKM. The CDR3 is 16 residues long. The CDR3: CASSFPPGQGNQPQHF. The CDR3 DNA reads TGTGCCAGCAGTTTCCCACCGGGACAGGGAAACCAGCCCCAGCATTTT.

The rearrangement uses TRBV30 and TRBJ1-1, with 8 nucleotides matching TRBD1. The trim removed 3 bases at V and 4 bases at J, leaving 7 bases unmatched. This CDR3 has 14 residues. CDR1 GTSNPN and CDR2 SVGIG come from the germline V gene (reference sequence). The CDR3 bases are TGTGCCTGGAGCCCCAGGGGGCAGCGCACTGAAGCTTTCTTT. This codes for CAWSPRGQRTEAFF.

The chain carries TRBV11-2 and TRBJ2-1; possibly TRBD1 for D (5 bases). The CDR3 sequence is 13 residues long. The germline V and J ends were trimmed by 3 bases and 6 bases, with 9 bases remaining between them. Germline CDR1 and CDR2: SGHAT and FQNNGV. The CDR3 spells CASSLGQANEQFF. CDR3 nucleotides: TGTGCCAGCAGCTTGGGGCAGGCCAATGAGCAGTTCTTC.

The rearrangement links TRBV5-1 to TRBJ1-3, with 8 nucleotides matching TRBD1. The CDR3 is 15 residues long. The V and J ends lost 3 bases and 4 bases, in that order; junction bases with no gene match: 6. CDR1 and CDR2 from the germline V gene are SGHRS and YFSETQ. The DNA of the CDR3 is TGCGCCAGCAGCTCCGACAGGGGTCGGGGAAACACCATATATTTT. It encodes CASSSDRGRGNTIYF.

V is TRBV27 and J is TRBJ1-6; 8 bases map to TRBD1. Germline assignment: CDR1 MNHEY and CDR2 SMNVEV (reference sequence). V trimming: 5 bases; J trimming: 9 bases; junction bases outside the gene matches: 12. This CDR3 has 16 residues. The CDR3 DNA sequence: TGTGCCAGCAGTGTCGGGGCAGGGGGCTCTCGTTCACCCCTCCACTTT. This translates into CASSVGAGGSRSPLHF.

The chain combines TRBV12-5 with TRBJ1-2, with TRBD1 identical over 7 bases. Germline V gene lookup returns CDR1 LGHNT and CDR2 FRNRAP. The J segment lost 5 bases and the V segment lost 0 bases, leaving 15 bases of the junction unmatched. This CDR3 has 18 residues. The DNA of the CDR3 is TGTGCTAGTGGTTTGGTACCCCTTCCGGAGGGGGCTGAATATGGCTACACCTTC. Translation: CASGLVPLPEGAEYGYTF.

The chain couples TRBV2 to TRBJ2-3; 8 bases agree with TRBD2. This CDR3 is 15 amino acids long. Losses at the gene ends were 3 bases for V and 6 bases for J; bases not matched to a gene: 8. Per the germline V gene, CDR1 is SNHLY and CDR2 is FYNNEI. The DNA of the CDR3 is TGTGCCAGCAGTGACAGCGGGCGGGGGGACGATACGCAGTATTTT. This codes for CASSDSGRGDDTQYF.

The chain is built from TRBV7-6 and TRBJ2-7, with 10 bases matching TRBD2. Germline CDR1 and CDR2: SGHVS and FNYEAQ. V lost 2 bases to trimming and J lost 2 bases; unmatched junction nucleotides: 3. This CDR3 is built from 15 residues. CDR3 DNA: TGTGCCAGCAGCTTATTAGCGGGGGGCACCTACGAGCAGTACTTC. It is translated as CASSLLAGGTYEQYF. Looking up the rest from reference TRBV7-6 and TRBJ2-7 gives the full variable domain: GAGVSQSPRYKVTKRGQDVALRCDPISGHVSLYWYRQALGQGPEFLTYFNYEAQQDKSGLPNDRFSAERPEGSISTLTIQRTEQRDSAMYRCASSLLAGGTYEQYFGPGTRLTVT.

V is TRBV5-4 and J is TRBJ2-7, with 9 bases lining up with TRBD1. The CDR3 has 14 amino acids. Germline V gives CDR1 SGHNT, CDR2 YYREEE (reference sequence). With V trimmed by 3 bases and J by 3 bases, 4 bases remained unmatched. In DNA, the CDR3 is TGTGCCAGCAGCTGGGGGACAGGGAACTACGAGCAGTACGTC. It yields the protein CASSWGTGNYEQYV.

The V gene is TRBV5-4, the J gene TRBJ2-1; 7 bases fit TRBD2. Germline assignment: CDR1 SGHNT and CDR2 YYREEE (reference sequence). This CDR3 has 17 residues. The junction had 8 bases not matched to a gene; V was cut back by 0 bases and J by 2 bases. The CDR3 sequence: CASSLAAASGAYNEQFF. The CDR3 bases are TGTGCCAGCAGCTTGGCCGCGGCTAGCGGAGCCTACAATGAGCAGTTCTTC.

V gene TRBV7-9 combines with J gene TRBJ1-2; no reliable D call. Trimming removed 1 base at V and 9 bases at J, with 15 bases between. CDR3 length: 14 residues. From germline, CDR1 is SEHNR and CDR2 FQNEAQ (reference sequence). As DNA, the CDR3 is TGTGCCAGCAGCTTAGGAACTCCCCCCGATAGCTACACCTTC. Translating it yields CASSLGTPPDSYTF. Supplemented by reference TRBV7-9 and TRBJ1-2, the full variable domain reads DTGVSQNPRHKITKRGQNVTFRCDPISEHNRLYWYRQTLGQGPEFLTYFQNEAQLEKSRLLSDRFSAERPKGSFSTLEIQRTEQGDSAMYLCASSLGTPPDSYTFGSGTRLTVV.

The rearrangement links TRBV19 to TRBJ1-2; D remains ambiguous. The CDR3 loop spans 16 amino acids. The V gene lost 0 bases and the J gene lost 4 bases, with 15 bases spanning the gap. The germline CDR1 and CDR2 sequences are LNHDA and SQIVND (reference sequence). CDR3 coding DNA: TGTGCCAGTAGTATAGATCAGTGGGCACCAAGCTATGGCTACACCTTC. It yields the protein CASSIDQWAPSYGYTF.

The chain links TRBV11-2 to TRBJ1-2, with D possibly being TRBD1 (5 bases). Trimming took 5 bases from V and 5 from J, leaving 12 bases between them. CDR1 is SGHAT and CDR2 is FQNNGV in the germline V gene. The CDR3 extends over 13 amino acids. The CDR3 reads CASSGQGTYGYTF. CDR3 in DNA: TGTGCCAGCAGCGGGCAGGGCACATATGGCTACACCTTC.

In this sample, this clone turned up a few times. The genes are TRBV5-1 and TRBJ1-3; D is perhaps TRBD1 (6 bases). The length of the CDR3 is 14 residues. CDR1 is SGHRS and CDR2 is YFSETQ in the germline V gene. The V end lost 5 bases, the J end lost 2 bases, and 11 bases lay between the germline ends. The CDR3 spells CASRLDSAGNTIYF. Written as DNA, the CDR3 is TGCGCCAGCAGGCTGGACAGTGCTGGAAACACCATATATTTT.

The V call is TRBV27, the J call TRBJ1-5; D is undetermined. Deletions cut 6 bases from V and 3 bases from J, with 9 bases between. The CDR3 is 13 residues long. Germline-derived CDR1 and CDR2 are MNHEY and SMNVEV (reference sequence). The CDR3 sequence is CASSPTANQPQHF. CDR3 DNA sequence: TGTGCCAGCAGCCCTACAGCCAATCAGCCCCAGCATTTT.